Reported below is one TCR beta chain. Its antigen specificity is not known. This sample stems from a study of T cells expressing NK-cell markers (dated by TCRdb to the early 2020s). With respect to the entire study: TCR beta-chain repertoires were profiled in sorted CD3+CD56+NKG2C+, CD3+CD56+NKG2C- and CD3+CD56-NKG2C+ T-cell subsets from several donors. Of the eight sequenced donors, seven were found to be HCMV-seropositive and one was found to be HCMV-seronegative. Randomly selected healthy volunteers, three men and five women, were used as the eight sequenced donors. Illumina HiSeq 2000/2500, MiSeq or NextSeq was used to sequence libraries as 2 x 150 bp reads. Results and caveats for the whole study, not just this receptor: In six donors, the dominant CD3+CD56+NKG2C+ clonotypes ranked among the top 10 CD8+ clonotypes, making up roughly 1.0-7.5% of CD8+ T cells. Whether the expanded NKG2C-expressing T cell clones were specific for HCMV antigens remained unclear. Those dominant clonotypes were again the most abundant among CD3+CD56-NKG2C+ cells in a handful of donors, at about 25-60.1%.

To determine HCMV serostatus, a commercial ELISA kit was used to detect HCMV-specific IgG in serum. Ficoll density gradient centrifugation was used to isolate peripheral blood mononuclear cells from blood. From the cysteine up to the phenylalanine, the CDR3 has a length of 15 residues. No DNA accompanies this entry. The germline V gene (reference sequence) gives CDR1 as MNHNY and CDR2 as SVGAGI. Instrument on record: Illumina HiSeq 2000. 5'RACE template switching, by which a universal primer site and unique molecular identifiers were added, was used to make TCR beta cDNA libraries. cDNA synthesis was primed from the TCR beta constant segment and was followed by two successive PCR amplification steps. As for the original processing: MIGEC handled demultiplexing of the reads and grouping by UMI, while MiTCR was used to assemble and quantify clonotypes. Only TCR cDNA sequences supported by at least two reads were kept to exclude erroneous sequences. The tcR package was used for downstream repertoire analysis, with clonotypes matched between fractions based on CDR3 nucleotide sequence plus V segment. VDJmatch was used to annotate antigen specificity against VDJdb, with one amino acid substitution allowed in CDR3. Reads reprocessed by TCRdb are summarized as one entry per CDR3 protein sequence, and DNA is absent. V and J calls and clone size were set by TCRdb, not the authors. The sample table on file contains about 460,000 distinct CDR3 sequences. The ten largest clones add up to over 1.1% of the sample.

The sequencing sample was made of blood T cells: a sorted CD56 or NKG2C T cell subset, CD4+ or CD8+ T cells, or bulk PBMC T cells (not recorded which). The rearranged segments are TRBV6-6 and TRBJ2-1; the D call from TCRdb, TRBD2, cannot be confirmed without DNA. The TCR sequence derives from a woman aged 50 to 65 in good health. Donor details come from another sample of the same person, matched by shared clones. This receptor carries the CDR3 CASSPSGGFYNEQFF.